The TCR beta chain under discussion was sequenced for a study of CD8 T cells in ankylosing spondylitis. General observations from the study: Made up of about eight highly homologous variants, a TCR beta motif appeared characteristic of ankylosing spondylitis blood. From matched ankylosing spondylitis synovial fluid, disease-linked clones were reportedly recovered at significantly enriched levels.

V gave up 2 bases and J gave up 9 bases, with 14 bases separating them. Germline values: CDR1 SGHTA, CDR2 FQGNSA. The CDR3 runs to 14 residues. This clonotype turned up a few times. The target antigen is unknown. The authors made TCR beta libraries by quantitative 5'-RACE with molecular barcodes. TCRdb fed the 5' RACE reads into MiXCR, producing one record per CDR3 protein. The sample has 200,000 to 250,000 distinct CDR3 sequences; about 7% are singletons. The receptor was derived from a male donor with ankylosing spondylitis. J is TRBJ1-5 and V is TRBV7-2; TRBD1 is a possible D gene (6 bases). The material sequenced was blood, either unsorted or a sorted T cell fraction (not recorded which). The CDR3 loop reads CASSLPSTGLPQHF. The DNA for the CDR3 is TGTGCCAGCAGCTTACCCTCTACAGGGCTGCCCCAGCATTTT.